This record concerns one T cell receptor (beta chain) sequence. The repertoire was sequenced with immunoSEQ multiplex PCR; TCRdb's copy has only in-frame clones and lacks some. The sample has over 350,000 clones, more than 85% seen once. The age range of participants was 18 to 89 years, with residence in under 25 US areas. Self-reported history from a screening survey and questionnaire set each donor's cohort. This sample is part of a study of blood T cell repertoires in COVID-19. Looking at the study overall: Sites in the United States, Italy and Spain provided acute and convalescent COVID-19 samples.

The sequenced sample consisted of PBMCs or T cells enriched from blood (not recorded which). The source is a woman aged 40 to 50 who had been exposed to COVID-19.

The CDR3 nucleotides are TGCGCCAGCAGTGAGTCTGGAAACAGTGGCTACGAGCAGTACTTC. Protein product: CASSESGNSGYEQYF. This chain joins TRBV10-2 and TRBJ2-7, with D unclear. This CDR3 is built from 15 residues. In germline, CDR1 is WSHSY, CDR2 SAAADI. Trimming took off 0 bases at V and 3 bases at J, with 12 bases between the two ends.